Below, 30 T cell receptor beta chains from the same sample are listed, as sequenced in a study of OX40 agonist ivuxolimab in advanced cancers. Generated by immunoSEQ multiplex PCR, the TCRdb table keeps only in-frame clones and is missing some. Among 15,000 to 20,000 clones, approximately 85% were seen once, and the ten largest hold 25% to 35%. The sequences come from CD4+ or CD8+ T cells sorted from blood, collected in a trial of the OX40 agonist ivuxolimab. These receptors were obtained from an adult with an advanced solid tumor such as melanoma, head and neck, liver or kidney cancer.

The chain couples TRBV4-1 to TRBJ2-3, with D unclear. Germline assignment: CDR1 MGHRA and CDR2 YSYEKL. With 0 bases removed from V and 2 bases from J, the gap between germline ends came to 12 bases. The CDR3 runs to 16 residues. The CDR3 nucleotides read TGCGCCAGCAGCCAAGAATGGCTCCCCGCCACAGATACGCAGTATTTT. Translation: CASSQEWLPATDTQYF.

The chain has TRBV27 and TRBJ1-1; 7 bases align to TRBD1. CDR3 length equals 14 residues. The V gene end was trimmed by 5 bases and the J gene end by 5 bases; junction bases not matched to a gene: 8. Germline V gene lookup returns CDR1 MNHEY and CDR2 SMNVEV (reference sequence). The CDR3 here is CASSRGGPRTEAFF. The CDR3 DNA reads TGTGCCAGCAGTCGAGGGGGCCCGAGGACTGAAGCTTTCTTT.

V gene TRBV6-5 combines with J gene TRBJ2-6; possibly TRBD1 for D (5 bases). Germline CDR1 reads MNHEY; CDR2 reads SVGAGI. CDR3 length equals 15 residues. With 0 bases removed from V and 4 bases from J, the gap between germline ends came to 7 bases. For the CDR3, the DNA is TGTGCCAGCAGTTACTCGACAGCCGGGGCCAACGTCCTGACTTTC. It encodes CASSYSTAGANVLTF.

This clone is judged medium-sized (0.01 to 0.1%). V and J are TRBV28 and TRBJ2-1; 11 positions match TRBD2. Germline trimming cut 4 bases from V and 10 bases from J; bases unmatched to any gene: 3. The CDR3 loop spans 13 amino acids. Per the germline V gene, CDR1 is MDHEN and CDR2 is SYDVKM. The CDR3 coding sequence is TGTGCCAGCAGTTGGGGGACTAGCGGAGAGCAGTTCTTC. Protein product: CASSWGTSGEQFF.

This chain uses TRBV18 with TRBJ1-6; D possibly corresponds to TRBD1 (5 bases). Germline V gene sequence: CDR1 KGHSH, CDR2 LQKENI. The CDR3 contains 13 residues. The V gene lost 2 bases and the J gene lost 8 bases, with 7 bases spanning the gap. Written as DNA, the CDR3 is TGTGCCAGCTCACCAGGGGGGGATTCACCCCTCCACTTT. As protein: CASSPGGDSPLHF.

This clone came up once. The V and J genes are TRBV6-5 and TRBJ2-5; 13 bases map to TRBD2. The germline CDR1 and CDR2 sequences are MNHEY and SVGAGI. The trim removed 6 bases at V and 5 bases at J, leaving 6 bases unmatched. The CDR3 sequence is 15 residues long. For the CDR3, the DNA is TGTGCCAGCAGCCGGACTAGCGGGAGAGGGGAGACCCAGTACTTC. Translation gives CASSRTSGRGETQYF.

The chain links TRBV18 to TRBJ2-7; the D is unclear. Germline assignment: CDR1 KGHSH and CDR2 LQKENI. Trimming removed 5 bases from V and 5 bases from J, with 19 bases in between. CDR3 length: 15 amino acids. CDR3 sequence: CASSERRREPNEQYF. DNA for the CDR3: TGTGCCAGCTCAGAACGTAGGCGTGAACCTAACGAGCAGTACTTC.

This sequence joins TRBV19 and TRBJ1-2; TRBD1 matches 7 bases. This CDR3 comprises 15 residues. Germline-derived CDR1 and CDR2 are LNHDA and SQIVND (reference sequence). V trimming: 8 bases; J trimming: 0 bases; junction bases outside the gene matches: 9. For the CDR3, the DNA is TGTGCCAGTGAGGGACAGCTGTTAGCTAACTATGGCTACACCTTC. It is translated as CASEGQLLANYGYTF.

The rearrangement uses TRBV5-8 and TRBJ2-3, with a possible D match to TRBD1 (6 bases). The CDR3 is made up of 16 amino acids. The germline V gene encodes CDR1 SGHTS and CDR2 YDEGEE. The germline V and J ends were trimmed by 2 bases and 4 bases, with 17 bases remaining between them. The CDR3, as DNA: TGTGCCAGCAGCTTAACGGACAGTCCCCGCGCAGATACGCAGTATTTT. This gives the protein CASSLTDSPRADTQYF. Looking up the rest from reference TRBV5-8 and TRBJ2-3 gives the full variable domain: EAGVTQSPTHLIKTRGQQATLRCSPISGHTSVYWYQQALGLGLQFLLWYDEGEERNRGNFPPRFSGRQFPNYSSELNVNALELEDSALYLCASSLTDSPRADTQYFGPGTRLTVL.

CDR3 residues: CASRVEAGFNYGYTF. Written as DNA, the CDR3 is TGTGCCAGTAGAGTGGAGGCAGGCTTTAACTATGGCTACACCTTC. The chain has TRBV19 and TRBJ1-2; D call uncertain. Germline V gives CDR1 LNHDA, CDR2 SQIVND (reference sequence). The CDR3 contains 15 residues. V was clipped by 6 bases and J by 1 base, with 15 bases between them.

This rearrangement joins TRBV5-1 to TRBJ2-2; D remains unclear. The V and J ends lost 3 bases and 1 base respectively, with 7 bases between them. The germline V gene has CDR1 SGHRS and CDR2 YFSETQ. The CDR3 contains 14 residues. CDR3 sequence reads: CASSWAWNTGELFF. Here the CDR3 DNA reads TGCGCCAGCAGCTGGGCCTGGAACACCGGGGAGCTGTTTTTT.

By proportion, this clone is medium-sized (0.01 to 0.1%). V is TRBV27 and J is TRBJ2-1, with 13 nucleotides matching TRBD2. J lost 10 bases, V lost 0 bases, and 6 bases had no gene match. Germline V gene lookup returns CDR1 MNHEY and CDR2 SMNVEV (reference sequence). This CDR3 comprises 16 residues. The CDR3 protein is CASSLSGTSGMREQFF. CDR3 nucleotides: TGTGCCAGCAGTTTATCCGGGACTAGCGGGATGCGAGAGCAGTTCTTC.

The CDR3, as DNA: TGTGCCAGCAGCGTAGAGTCGACTAGTCTATCCTACGAGCAGTACTTC. Protein: CASSVESTSLSYEQYF. The gene calls are TRBV9 and TRBJ2-7; a possible D gene is TRBD2 (6 bases). Germline V gene lookup returns CDR1 SGDLS and CDR2 YYNGEE. Trimming left V 0 bases short and J 1 base short, with 14 bases between. The CDR3 extends over 16 amino acids.

The V call is TRBV28, the J call TRBJ2-7, with D unresolved. The length of the CDR3 is 12 residues. V shed 3 bases and J shed 3 bases, with 6 bases lying between them. CDR1 MDHEN and CDR2 SYDVKM come from the germline V gene. CDR3 amino acids: CASSFAGYEQYF. The CDR3 DNA reads as TGTGCCAGCAGTTTCGCCGGCTACGAGCAGTACTTC. The variable domain in full, completed from reference TRBV28 and TRBJ2-7, reads DVKVTQSSRYLVKRTGEKVFLECVQDMDHENMFWYRQDPGLGLRLIYFSYDVKMKEKGDIPEGYSVSREKKERFSLILESASTNQTSMYLCASSFAGYEQYFGPGTRLTVT.

V and J are TRBV28 and TRBJ2-1; a possible D gene is TRBD2 (5 bases). CDR1 is MDHEN and CDR2 is SYDVKM in the germline V gene. This CDR3 is 15 amino acids long. The V and J ends lost 9 bases and 4 bases respectively, with 19 bases between them. The CDR3 region is CASTTKLGVYNEQFF. In nucleotides, the CDR3 is TGTGCCAGTACCACGAAACTAGGCGTTTACAATGAGCAGTTCTTC.

V usage is TRBV7-8 and J usage is TRBJ2-7; a possible D gene is TRBD2 (6 bases). The CDR3 loop spans 16 amino acids. The germline gives CDR1 SGHVS, CDR2 FQNEAQ. V lost 5 bases and J lost 7, with 24 bases in between. CDR3 sequence: CASSPRRGGSISEQYF. For the CDR3, the DNA is TGTGCCAGCAGCCCCCGGCGGGGCGGCTCAATCAGTGAGCAGTACTTC.

V is TRBV2 and J is TRBJ1-3; 7 bases align to TRBD1. The CDR3 loop spans 14 amino acids. J was trimmed by 4 bases and V by 3 bases; bases with no gene match: 3. Germline CDR1 SNHLY, CDR2 FYNNEI. DNA of the CDR3: TGTGCCAGCAGTGAGGAGACAGGGGGAAACACCATATATTTT. This gives the protein CASSEETGGNTIYF.

The rearrangement links TRBV19 to TRBJ2-1; D gene ambiguous. The CDR3 length is 12 residues. V was pared by 3 bases and J by 9 bases, with 9 bases between. Germline loops: CDR1 LNHDA, CDR2 SQIVND (reference sequence). CDR3 DNA sequence: TGTGCCAGTAGTATTTGGCCGACTGAGCAGTTCTTC. Amino acids: CASSIWPTEQFF.

V gene TRBV28 combines with J gene TRBJ2-7; 10 bases line up with TRBD2. The CDR3 consists of 14 residues. V was clipped by 5 bases and J by 2 bases; unmatched bases: 3. Germline V lookup: CDR1 MDHEN, CDR2 SYDVKM. As DNA, the CDR3 is TGTGCCAGCAGTCCACTAGCGGGAACCTACGAGCAGTACTTC. Residues: CASSPLAGTYEQYF.

The genes are TRBV11-2 and TRBJ2-3; no clear D gene. CDR1 is SGHAT and CDR2 is FQNNGV in the germline V gene. CDR3 length: 14 amino acids. V lost 5 bases to trimming and J lost 2 bases, with 11 bases between them. This chain's CDR3 is CASSRSSPTDTQYF. The CDR3 bases are TGTGCCAGCAGCCGTAGTTCCCCCACAGATACGCAGTATTTT. Full variable domain (missing parts from reference TRBV11-2 and TRBJ2-3): EAGVAQSPRYKIIEKRQSVAFWCNPISGHATLYWYQQILGQGPKLLIQFQNNGVVDDSQLPKDRFSAERLKGVDSTLKIQPAKLEDSAVYLCASSRSSPTDTQYFGPGTRLTVL.

The chain joins TRBV4-3 to TRBJ2-3; D is possibly TRBD1 or TRBD2 (5 bases each). V gave up 0 bases and J gave up 0 bases, with 13 bases separating them. Germline CDR1 reads LGHNA; CDR2 reads YSLEER. This CDR3 has 17 residues. The CDR3 nucleotides read TGCGCCAGCAGCCAAGAGGGGCGATGGACTAGCACAGATACGCAGTATTTT. It encodes CASSQEGRWTSTDTQYF.

V and J are TRBV6-5 and TRBJ2-1; tentative D call: TRBD2 (6 bases). The CDR3 is 16 amino acids. The germline V and J ends were trimmed by 4 bases and 2 bases, with 15 bases remaining between them. Germline V lookup: CDR1 MNHEY, CDR2 SVGAGI. CDR3 sequence: CASSLLAPPPYNEQFF. The DNA for the CDR3 is TGTGCCAGCAGTTTACTAGCACCCCCCCCCTACAATGAGCAGTTCTTC.

In its sample, this clone was seen a few times. The chain recombines TRBV5-4 with TRBJ1-1; D gene uncertain. V shed 2 bases and J shed 1 base, with 9 bases lying between them. Germline V CDR1 and CDR2: SGHNT, YYREEE (reference sequence). This CDR3 is built from 14 residues. CDR3 amino acids: CASSFFDWNTEAFF. The CDR3 nucleotides are TGTGCCAGCAGCTTTTTCGACTGGAACACTGAAGCTTTCTTT.

This chain uses TRBV27 with TRBJ2-7; 8 nucleotides align to TRBD2. This CDR3 contains 15 residues. Germline CDR1 reads MNHEY; CDR2 reads SMNVEV (reference sequence). J lost 3 bases, V lost 5 bases, and 9 bases had no gene match. Written as DNA, the CDR3 is TGTGCCAGCAGTCTTGCCGGGGGGGGTTACTACGAGCAGTACTTC. Protein product: CASSLAGGGYYEQYF.

This clone was seen a handful of times. The CDR3 region is CASSIGPRTYEQYF. CDR3 coding DNA: TGTGCCAGTAGTATAGGACCCAGGACCTACGAGCAGTACTTC. This sequence joins TRBV19 and TRBJ2-7; D is ambiguous. CDR3 length: 14 amino acids. The germline gives CDR1 LNHDA, CDR2 SQIVND (reference sequence). Trimming took 1 base from V and 2 from J, leaving 9 bases between them.

This chain connects TRBV28 to TRBJ1-5, with a weak D call TRBD1 (5 bases). Trimming stripped 1 base from V and 1 base from J, with 11 bases between. This CDR3 region has 16 residues. CDR1 MDHEN and CDR2 SYDVKM come from the germline V gene. CDR3 nucleotide sequence: TGTGCCAGCAGTTTATTTAGCAGGGTAAGCAATCAGCCCCAGCATTTT. Encoded protein: CASSLFSRVSNQPQHF.

The J gene is TRBJ2-1, the V gene TRBV27, with D unclear. V was clipped by 3 bases and J by 0 bases, with 12 bases between them. Germline CDR1 is MNHEY and CDR2 is SMNVEV (reference sequence). This CDR3 comprises 16 residues. The CDR3 region is CASSLTPAASYNEQFF. In DNA form, the CDR3 reads TGTGCCAGCAGTTTGACCCCCGCGGCCTCCTACAATGAGCAGTTCTTC.

This clone has just one count. This chain uses TRBV11-3 with TRBJ1-2; perhaps TRBD1 as D (5 bases). V dropped 3 bases and J dropped 2 bases, with 7 bases sitting between them. The V gene's germline CDR1 is SGHNT and CDR2 YENEEA. The CDR3 extends over 13 amino acids. CDR3 amino acids: CASSLGVNYGYTF. CDR3 nucleotide sequence: TGTGCCAGCAGCTTGGGGGTGAACTATGGCTACACCTTC.

This clone was counted between two and nine times. This chain connects TRBV29-1 to TRBJ1-1; D is ambiguous. V shed 6 bases and J shed 4 bases, with 9 bases lying between them. The CDR3 consists of 11 residues. Germline CDR1 SQVTM, CDR2 ANQGSEA. CDR3 DNA: TGCAGCGTGCGGTTTGCCACTGAAGCTTTCTTT. Translating gives CSVRFATEAFF.

The chain has TRBV4-1 and TRBJ2-7; TRBD2 might be the D (6 bases). CDR1 is MGHRA, CDR2 YSYEKL, per germline. The V end lost 3 bases, the J end lost 6 bases, and 15 bases lay between the germline ends. The CDR3 sequence is 14 residues long. CDR3 protein: CASSQYQTSTEQYF. DNA of the CDR3: TGCGCCAGCAGCCAGTACCAGACTAGTACCGAGCAGTACTTC.